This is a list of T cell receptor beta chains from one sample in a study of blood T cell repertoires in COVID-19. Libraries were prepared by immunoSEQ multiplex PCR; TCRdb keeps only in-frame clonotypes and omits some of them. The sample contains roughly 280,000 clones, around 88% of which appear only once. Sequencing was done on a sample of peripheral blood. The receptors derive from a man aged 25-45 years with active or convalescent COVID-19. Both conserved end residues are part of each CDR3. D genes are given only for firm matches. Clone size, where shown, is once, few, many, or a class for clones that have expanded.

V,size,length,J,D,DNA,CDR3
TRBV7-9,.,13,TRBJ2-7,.,TGTGCCAGCAGCCCCGGGGAATCCTACGAGCAGTACTTC,CASSPGESYEQYF
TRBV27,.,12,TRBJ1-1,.,TGTGCCAGCAGTAGACAGAACACTGAAGCTTTCTTT,CASSRQNTEAFF
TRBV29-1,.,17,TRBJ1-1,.,TGCAGCGTTGAAGATCCTTTCGCCCCCGGGGGAAATACTGAAGCTTTCTTT,CSVEDPFAPGGNTEAFF
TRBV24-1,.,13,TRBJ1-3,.,TGTGCCACCAGTGACAGGGCTGGAAACACCATATATTTT,CATSDRAGNTIYF
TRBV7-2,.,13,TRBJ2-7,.,TGTGCCAGCAGCTTGTTAGAGTTTTACGAGCAGTACTTC,CASSLLEFYEQYF
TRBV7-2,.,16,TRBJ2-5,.,TGTGCCAGCAGCTTAGCGAATCTAGCCAGAGGAGAGACCCAGTACTTC,CASSLANLARGETQYF
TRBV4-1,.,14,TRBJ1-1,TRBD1,TGCGCCAGCACCGGACAGGGGAGGAACACTGAAGCTTTCTTT,CASTGQGRNTEAFF
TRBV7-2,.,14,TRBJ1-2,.,TGTGCCAGCAGCGCGCGACGACAGAACTATGGCTACACCTTC,CASSARRQNYGYTF
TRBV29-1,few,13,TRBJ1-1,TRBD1,TGCAGCGTAGGACAGGGAGGGGGCACTGAAGCTTTCTTT,CSVGQGGGTEAFF
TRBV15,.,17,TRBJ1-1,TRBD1,TGTGCCACCAGCAGTGAGGTTTATAGACAGGGGGTCACTGAAGCTTTCTTT,CATSSEVYRQGVTEAFF
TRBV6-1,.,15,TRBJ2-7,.,TGTGCCAGCAGTGTAGCCCCCGGGCGGGACTACGAGCAGTACTTC,CASSVAPGRDYEQYF
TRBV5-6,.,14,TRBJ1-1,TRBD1,TGTGCCAGCAGCTTTACTGACAGGGGCACTGAAGCTTTCTTT,CASSFTDRGTEAFF
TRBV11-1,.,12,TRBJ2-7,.,TGTGCCAGTGGGGACACCTCCTACGAGCAGTACTTC,CASGDTSYEQYF
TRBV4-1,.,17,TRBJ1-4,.,TGCGCCAGCAGCCAAGTCCTTGTAGCGGGCTTTAATGAAAAACTGTTTTTT,CASSQVLVAGFNEKLFF